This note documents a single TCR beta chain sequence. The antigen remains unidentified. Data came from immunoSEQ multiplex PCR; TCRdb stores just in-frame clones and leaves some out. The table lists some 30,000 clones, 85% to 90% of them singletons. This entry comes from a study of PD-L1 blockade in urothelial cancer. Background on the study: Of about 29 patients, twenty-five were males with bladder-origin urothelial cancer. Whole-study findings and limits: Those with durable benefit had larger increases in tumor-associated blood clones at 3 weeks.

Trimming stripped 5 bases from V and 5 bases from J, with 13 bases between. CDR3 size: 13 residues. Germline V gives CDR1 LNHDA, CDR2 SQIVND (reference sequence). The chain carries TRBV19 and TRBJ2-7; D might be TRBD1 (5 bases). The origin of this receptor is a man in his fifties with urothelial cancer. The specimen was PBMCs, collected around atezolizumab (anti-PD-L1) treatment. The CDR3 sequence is CASSGVRGHEQYF. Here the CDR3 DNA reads TGTGCCAGTAGTGGAGTTAGGGGCCACGAGCAGTACTTC.